Following are 24 T cell receptor beta chains from one sample sequenced in a study of blood T cell repertoires in COVID-19. Data came from immunoSEQ multiplex PCR; TCRdb stores just in-frame clones and leaves some out. The sample holds 130,000 or so clones, 75% to 85% seen once. Sequenced input: peripheral blood. The receptors stem from a woman in her 70s with COVID-19, enrolled during active disease.

This chain links TRBV5-4 with TRBJ2-7; D possibly corresponds to TRBD1 (6 bases). Per the germline V gene, CDR1 is SGHNT and CDR2 is YYREEE (reference sequence). Trimming took off 0 bases at V and 5 bases at J, with 9 bases between the two ends. The CDR3 has 13 residues. The CDR3 reads CASSLAGVHEQYF. The CDR3 DNA follows: TGTGCCAGCAGCTTGGCAGGGGTCCACGAGCAGTACTTC.

This chain joins TRBV5-5 and TRBJ2-7, with 7 bases aligning to TRBD1. Germline V lookup: CDR1 SGHKS, CDR2 YYEKEE (reference sequence). The CDR3 runs 14 residues. J lost 5 bases, V lost 3 bases, and 8 bases had no gene match. CDR3 amino acids: CASSSPTGVHEQYF. DNA for the CDR3: TGTGCCAGCAGCTCCCCTACAGGGGTCCACGAGCAGTACTTC.

This clone was seen just once. The chain couples TRBV6-5 to TRBJ1-1, with D possibly matching TRBD1 (6 bases). V lost 5 bases and J lost 4, with 14 bases in between. Germline V gene sequence: CDR1 MNHEY, CDR2 SVGAGI. The CDR3 covers 14 residues. CDR3 nucleotide sequence: TGTGCCAGCAGTCCCGGGACAATAACCACTGAAGCTTTCTTT. Translating it yields CASSPGTITTEAFF.

The V call is TRBV7-8, the J call TRBJ1-1; 8 bases are a match to TRBD1. V shed 1 base and J 0 bases; nucleotides not matched to a gene: 7. This CDR3 is 17 amino acids long. CDR1 is SGHVS, CDR2 FQNEAQ, per germline. The CDR3 is CASSLEAGGHMNTEAFF. The CDR3 DNA follows: TGTGCCAGCAGCTTAGAGGCAGGGGGCCACATGAACACTGAAGCTTTCTTT.

A single count supports this clone. A much more abundant neighbour one base away suggests this may be a read error. The same CDR3 arises from other DNA sequences in this sample as well. This rearrangement joins TRBV6-5 to TRBJ1-6; 7 bases align to TRBD1. J lost 5 bases, V lost 6 bases, and 4 bases had no gene match. The CDR3 has 14 residues. Looked up from germline, CDR1 is MNHEY and CDR2 is SVGAGI. The CDR3 loop is CASSLTGDNSPLHF. In nucleotides, the CDR3 is TGTGCCAGCAGCCTTACAGGGGATAATTCACCCCTCCACTTT.

A remark on this clone: The missing conserved phenylalanine or tryptophan at the end of this CDR3 makes a read error likely. No DNA is shown, since the ends of the CDR3 on it are uncertain; the CDR3 is the one TCRdb lists. The CDR3 is CASSQASI. The J gene is TRBJ2-7, the V gene TRBV11-2; TRBD1 is the table's D call and was not checked against the DNA. Germline lookup yields CDR1 SGHAT and CDR2 FQNNGV. The CDR3 comprises 8 residues, both ends counted.

The chain combines TRBV6-6 with TRBJ1-2; D might be TRBD1 (5 bases). The germline CDR1 and CDR2 sequences are MNHNY and SVGAGI (reference sequence). V lost 6 bases and J lost 4, with 15 bases in between. The length of the CDR3 is 14 residues. CDR3 nucleotides: TGTGCCAGCAGCCCAACGGGGGGTAGCTATGGCTACACCTTC. It codes for CASSPTGGSYGYTF.

This clone has a handful of counts. This chain joins TRBV20-1 and TRBJ1-5, with D unresolved. Germline V gene sequence: CDR1 DFQATT, CDR2 SNEGSKA (reference sequence). Trimming left V 3 bases short and J 4 bases short, with 10 bases between. This CDR3 comprises 13 residues. The CDR3 region has the DNA TGCAGTGCTAGTAGCCTGACAAATCAGCCCCAGCATTTT. Protein sequence: CSASSLTNQPQHF.

The chain employs TRBV30 and TRBJ1-4; 7 bases align to TRBD1. The germline V gene has CDR1 GTSNPN and CDR2 SVGIG (reference sequence). CDR3 size: 13 residues. Trimming at V came to 2 bases and at J to 6 bases, leaving 3 bases not matched to a gene. The CDR3 region has the DNA TGTGCCTGGAGTTCCGGGACAGATGAAAAACTGTTTTTT. It specifies CAWSSGTDEKLFF.

This clone was seen more than once but under ten times. This CDR3 reads CASSSDSSPGFSNQPQHF. CDR3 sequence (DNA): TGTGCCAGCAGTTCTGACAGTTCCCCCGGATTTAGCAATCAGCCCCAGCATTTT. The chain recombines TRBV28 with TRBJ1-5; possible D gene TRBD1, 5 bases. Trimming left V 4 bases short and J 0 bases short, with 19 bases between. Germline values: CDR1 MDHEN, CDR2 SYDVKM. This CDR3 is built from 18 residues.

The chain uses TRBV9 and TRBJ2-2, with D perhaps TRBD1 (7 bases). Deletions cut 5 bases from V and 3 bases from J, with 41 bases between. The CDR3 runs to 24 residues. CDR1 is SGDLS and CDR2 is YYNGEE in the germline V gene. The CDR3 is CASRKLPSLQGGTGLSWDTGELFF. The CDR3 nucleotides read TGTGCCAGCAGGAAGCTCCCAAGCCTCCAGGGGGGAACAGGGCTGTCATGGGACACCGGGGAGCTGTTTTTT.

The chain recombines TRBV2 with TRBJ1-1; 9 nucleotides match TRBD1. CDR1 and CDR2 from the germline V gene are SNHLY and FYNNEI. This CDR3 spans 16 amino acids. J was trimmed by 4 bases and V by 6 bases; bases with no gene match: 12. The CDR3 region is CASRELTGGVSTEAFF. In nucleotides, the CDR3 is TGTGCCAGCAGGGAGTTGACAGGGGGGGTTAGCACTGAAGCTTTCTTT.

The chain couples TRBV10-3 to TRBJ2-3; maybe TRBD2 (6 bases). The V and J ends lost 6 bases and 5 bases respectively, with 9 bases between them. The germline V gene has CDR1 ENHRY and CDR2 SYGVKD. The CDR3 totals 12 residues. As DNA, the CDR3 is TGTGCCATCAGAGGGGAGGTAGATACGCAGTATTTT. Protein sequence: CAIRGEVDTQYF.

The chain is built from TRBV7-2 and TRBJ1-2, with 8 bases matching TRBD1. The CDR3 has 15 amino acids. The V and J ends lost 4 bases and 7 bases, in that order; junction bases with no gene match: 11. Germline V gene data show CDR1 as SGHTA and CDR2 as FQGNSA. CDR3 in DNA: TGTGCCAGCAGCTACGGGGGCAGGGGGCCGAGTGGCTACACCTTC. Protein: CASSYGGRGPSGYTF.

V and J are TRBV13 and TRBJ2-7, with 12 nucleotides matching TRBD2. There are 16 residues in the CDR3. From germline, CDR1 is PRHDT and CDR2 FYEKMQ (reference sequence). J gave up 3 bases and V 4 bases, and 7 bases lay outside the gene matches. CDR3 sequence (DNA): TGTGCCAGCAGCTCGGGACGGACTAGCGGGGTCTACGAGCAGTACTTC. Translating gives CASSSGRTSGVYEQYF.

This clone was counted once. The V gene is TRBV11-2, the J gene TRBJ2-7, with D possibly being TRBD2 (6 bases). Germline CDR1 is SGHAT and CDR2 is FQNNGV. The V and J ends lost 2 bases and 3 bases respectively, with 11 bases between them. The CDR3 runs to 14 residues. The CDR3 bases are TGTGCCAGCAGCTTAAATGGAGGGCACTACGAGCAGTACTTC. Amino acids: CASSLNGGHYEQYF.

CDR3 residues: CASSVQDRNYGYTF. The CDR3 DNA follows: TGTGCCAGCAGCGTTCAGGACAGAAACTATGGCTACACCTTC. The rearrangement links TRBV5-6 to TRBJ1-2; D is perhaps TRBD1 (6 bases). Trimming cost V 4 bases and J 2 bases, with 12 bases left between them. The germline V gene encodes CDR1 SGHDT and CDR2 YYEEEE. CDR3 length: 14 residues.

The V call is TRBV18, the J call TRBJ2-7, with 7 bases fitting TRBD1. V lost 3 bases and J lost 0; bases outside the gene matches: 8. The germline V gene has CDR1 KGHSH and CDR2 LQKENI. This CDR3 is built from 16 residues. The CDR3 protein is CASSPTGTASSYEQYF. In DNA, the CDR3 is TGTGCCAGCTCACCCACGGGGACAGCCAGCTCCTACGAGCAGTACTTC.

V is TRBV15 and J is TRBJ2-3; perhaps TRBD2 as D (6 bases). V lost 3 bases to trimming and J lost 5 bases, with 9 bases between them. CDR3 length: 13 residues. In germline, CDR1 is LNHNV, CDR2 YYDKDF (reference sequence). DNA of the CDR3: TGTGCCACCAGCAGGGGGGGTGAAGATACGCAGTATTTT. Protein: CATSRGGEDTQYF.

This chain uses TRBV28 with TRBJ1-6, with no clear D. Germline loops: CDR1 MDHEN, CDR2 SYDVKM. CDR3 length equals 13 residues. V was cut by 6 bases and J by 9 bases, with 12 bases left in between. Here the CDR3 DNA reads TGTGCCAGCAGCCTTCTTCCGAGTTCACCCCTCCACTTT. It encodes CASSLLPSSPLHF.

This clone was detected only once. This chain connects TRBV7-8 to TRBJ1-5; unclear D gene. Trimming shortened V by 1 base and J by 7 bases, and 8 bases separated the two germline ends. Germline-derived CDR1 and CDR2 are SGHVS and FQNEAQ. This CDR3 is 13 amino acids long. The CDR3 sequence: CASSLVENQPQHF. CDR3 bases: TGTGCCAGCAGCTTAGTTGAGAACCAGCCCCAGCATTTT.

The gene calls are TRBV13 and TRBJ1-1, with D uncertain. Trimming pared 4 bases from V and 6 bases from J, leaving 15 bases between. Germline lookup yields CDR1 PRHDT and CDR2 FYEKMQ (reference sequence). The CDR3 extends over 14 amino acids. The CDR3 DNA is TGTGCCAGCAGCTCAGATAAAAACCAGGCTGAAGCTTTCTTT. This codes for CASSSDKNQAEAFF.

The chain carries TRBV5-4 and TRBJ2-7; 10 nucleotides align to TRBD1. Trimming cost V 0 bases and J 2 bases; bases outside gene matches: 2. The length of the CDR3 is 15 residues. Germline V gives CDR1 SGHNT, CDR2 YYREEE (reference sequence). In DNA, the CDR3 is TGTGCCAGCAGCTTGGAAGGGACAGGGGCCTACGAGCAGTACTTC. Translating gives CASSLEGTGAYEQYF.

The rearrangement links TRBV27 to TRBJ1-4; 7 bases line up with TRBD1. CDR3 length: 14 amino acids. Germline loops: CDR1 MNHEY, CDR2 SMNVEV (reference sequence). V lost 6 bases, J lost 3 bases, and 4 bases stayed unmatched. The DNA of the CDR3 is TGTGCCAGCAGCCTTCAGGGGGCTAATGAAAAACTGTTTTTT. Protein: CASSLQGANEKLFF.